This section outlines one T cell receptor beta chain sequence together with its context. What this receptor recognizes is not known. Within one base of it there is no much larger clone, and no base qualities were kept. Collaborating institutions collected whole blood in K2EDTA tubes following their own protocols. For TCRbeta analysis, collaborators shipped samples as frozen whole blood, isolated PBMCs, or DNA extracted from either of those sample types. The immunoSEQ Assay, a bias-controlled multiplex PCR, was used to amplify TCRbeta CDR3 regions from genomic DNA. The paper's processing steps were these. The number of nucleated cells in each sample was estimated from the amplification of reference gene primers within the assay. To quantify the absolute abundance of each unique TCRbeta CDR3 rearrangement, sequence reads were collapsed and filtered. For each sample, productive Simpson clonality was calculated as the square root of Simpson's diversity index over productive rearrangements. The immuneACCESS repertoire file appears here via TCRdb, limited to in-frame rearrangements. These files lack a portion of the clones; in checked studies, under half of the deficit traces to unresolved V genes, and the cause of the others is not known. V and J calls and clone size are copied from that table; D and trimming were computed from the DNA. The sample includes roughly 280,000 clones, with around 80% observed a single time. The ten largest clones capture 4% to 4.5% of the sample.

This sample was included in a study of blood T cell repertoires in COVID-19 (TCRdb year 2020). Notes on the research overall: Samples covering the acute and convalescent phases of COVID-19 were provided by collaborators in the United States, Italy and Spain. The material from the prospective study consisted of cDNA or gDNA derived from T cells, B-cell-depleted T cells, or PBMCs. Subjects who had been exposed to COVID-19, were actively infected with it, or had recovered from it provided the deeply sampled blood TCRbeta repertoires that made up the dataset. A freely available public database, intended as a resource for researchers studying the immune response to SARS-CoV-2, is where the repertoires were released. The samples were drawn from two sources: the first 160 participants of the ongoing ImmuneRACE study, and 950 to 1,500 subjects contributed by 6 global collaborators. Nearly every sample came with metadata listing a de-identified subject ID, COVID-19 status, age in years and sex. Where available, HLA class I and class II types were obtained from metadata supplied by the sample provider rather than from assay-based typing.

Per the germline V gene (reference sequence), DFQATT is the CDR1 and SNEGSKA is the CDR2. V gives up 6 bases and J gives up 0 bases, and the segment between their germline ends measures 5 bases. The CDR3 runs 11 residues from the cysteine to the phenylalanine. Only the CDR3 DNA stays, 33 bases, in frame from base 1. What the research found in general, with its limitations: Clinical and demographic metadata were provided uncurated, with the amount varying by source and participant.

Here the chain combines TRBV20-1 and TRBJ1-2, with no reliable assignment of the D segment. The specimen sequenced was peripheral blood. This receptor was taken from a man aged 55 to 70 with acute or convalescent COVID-19. The encoded CDR3 is CSAFPNYGYTF. The nucleotides read TGCAGTGCCTTCCCTAACTATGGCTACACCTTC.